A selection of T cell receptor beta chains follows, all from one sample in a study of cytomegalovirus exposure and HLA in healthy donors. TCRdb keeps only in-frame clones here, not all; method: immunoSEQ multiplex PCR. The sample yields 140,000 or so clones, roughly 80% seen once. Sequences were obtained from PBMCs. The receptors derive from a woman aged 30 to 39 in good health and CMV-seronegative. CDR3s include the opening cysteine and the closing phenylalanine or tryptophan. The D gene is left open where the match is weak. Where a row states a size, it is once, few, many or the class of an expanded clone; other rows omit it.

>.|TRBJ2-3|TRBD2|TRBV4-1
TGCGCCAGCAGCCAACCCTTCGGGGGGACCACAGATACGCAGTATTTT
CASSQPFGGTTDTQYF
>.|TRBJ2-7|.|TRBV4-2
TGTGCCAGCAGCCAAGCGGGCGACAGGACCCTCCACGAGCAGTACTTC
CASSQAGDRTLHEQYF
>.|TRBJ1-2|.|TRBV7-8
TGTGCCAGCAGCCGTAAAACAGGATTTAACTATGGCTACACCTTC
CASSRKTGFNYGYTF
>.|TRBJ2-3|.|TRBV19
TGTGCCAGTAGTATTCCAGGGGCGGATACGCAGTATTTT
CASSIPGADTQYF
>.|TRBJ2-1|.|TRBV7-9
TGTGCCAGCAGCTTAGCGCTCGGAGGGAACTACAATGAGCAGTTCTTC
CASSLALGGNYNEQFF
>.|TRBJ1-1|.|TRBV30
TGTGCCTGGTCAGAATTCAACACTGAAGCTTTCTTT
CAWSEFNTEAFF
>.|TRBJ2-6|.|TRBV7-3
TGTGCCAGCAGCCCCGGACTGTCCTCTGGGGCCAACGTCCTGACTTTC
CASSPGLSSGANVLTF
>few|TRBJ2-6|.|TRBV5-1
TGCGCCAGCAGCCTAAACAGGGCTGGGGCCAACGTCCTGACTTTC
CASSLNRAGANVLTF
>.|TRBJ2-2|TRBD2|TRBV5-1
TGCGCCAGCAGCCTTCTAGCGGACTACACCGGGGAGCTGTTTTTT
CASSLLADYTGELFF
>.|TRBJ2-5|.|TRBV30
TGTGCCTGGAGTGTAGCTCGGGGGGCGCACGAGACCCAGTACTTC
CAWSVARGAHETQYF
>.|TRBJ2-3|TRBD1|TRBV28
TGTGCCAGCAGTTCCGGGACAGGCCTCACAGATACGCAGTATTTT
CASSSGTGLTDTQYF
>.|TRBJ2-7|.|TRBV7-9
TGTTCCAGCAGCTTAGTAAGCACTCCCTACGAGCAGTACTTC
CSSSLVSTPYEQYF
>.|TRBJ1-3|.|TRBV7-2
TGTGCCAGCAGCTTAGCAGGGGCCAGCTCTGGAAACACCATATATTTT
CASSLAGASSGNTIYF
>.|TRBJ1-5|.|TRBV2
TGTGCCAGCAGTGAAACAGCAAGAAGTCAGTCCCCCCAGCATTTT
CASSETARSQSPQHF
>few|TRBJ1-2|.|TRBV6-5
TGTGCCAGCAGTCCATTGGAGGGCCTTCTCTATGGCTACACCTTC
CASSPLEGLLYGYTF
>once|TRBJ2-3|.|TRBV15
TGTGCCACCAGCAGAGATCCGGGAGCTCAAGATACGCAGTATTTT
CATSRDPGAQDTQYF
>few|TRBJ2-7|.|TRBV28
TGTGCCAGCAGTTTAGGAGGCGCGGCGGGAAGGTACGAGCAGTACTTC
CASSLGGAAGRYEQYF
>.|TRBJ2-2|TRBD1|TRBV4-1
TGCGCCAGCAGCCTAACAGGGGGTAACACCGGGGAGCTGTTTTTT
CASSLTGGNTGELFF
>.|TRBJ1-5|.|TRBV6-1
TGTGCCAGCAGGGCCCCACGTCAGCCCCAGCATTTT
CASRAPRQPQHF
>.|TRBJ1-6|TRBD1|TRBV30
TGTGCCTGGAGGAGGTCAACAGGGGGCAGGTCACCCCTCCACTTT
CAWRRSTGGRSPLHF
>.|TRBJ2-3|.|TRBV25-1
TGTGCCAGCAGTGAATCCCCTCCGAGAGATACGCAGTATTTT
CASSESPPRDTQYF
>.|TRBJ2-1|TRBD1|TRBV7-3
TGTGCCAGCAGCGAGACAGGGATGGTGCACAATGAGCAGTTCTTC
CASSETGMVHNEQFF
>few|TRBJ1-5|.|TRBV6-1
TGTGCCAGCAGTGAATCCCGCACTTTGAGCAATCAGCCCCAGCATTTT
CASSESRTLSNQPQHF
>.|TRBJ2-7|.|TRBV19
TGTGCCAGTAGTATTCAGGACAGCCTCTACGAGCAGTACTTC
CASSIQDSLYEQYF
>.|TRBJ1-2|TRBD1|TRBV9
TGTGCCAGCAGCCCAGGGGGCAGGATGGACTATGGCTACACCTTC
CASSPGGRMDYGYTF
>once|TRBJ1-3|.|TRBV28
TGTGCCAGCAGTTTATCCAGGGTAGGATCAGGAAACACCATATATTTT
CASSLSRVGSGNTIYF
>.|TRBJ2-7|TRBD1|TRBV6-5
TGTGCCAGCAGTCAAAACAGGGGGCTGTACGAGCAGTACTTC
CASSQNRGLYEQYF
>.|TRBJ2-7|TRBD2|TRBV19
TGTGCCAGTAGTATGGCTAGCGGGAGTGGTTACGAGCAGTACTTC
CASSMASGSGYEQYF
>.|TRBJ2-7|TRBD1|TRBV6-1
TGTGCCAGCAGTGAAATGTCCCCGCGGACAGGGGGCGGGAGGCAGTACTTC
CASSEMSPRTGGGRQYF
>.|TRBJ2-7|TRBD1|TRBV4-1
TGCGCCAGCAGCCAGGAACCGGGACAGGGTAACTGCGAGCAGTACTTC
CASSQEPGQGNCEQYF
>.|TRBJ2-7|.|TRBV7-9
TGTGCCAGCAGCTTAGCAAGCCGGGTCCCCTACGAGCAGTACTTC
CASSLASRVPYEQYF
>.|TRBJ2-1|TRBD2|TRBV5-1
TGCGCCAGCAGCCTTACACGGGGGGGAGACCATGAGCAGTTCTTC
CASSLTRGGDHEQFF
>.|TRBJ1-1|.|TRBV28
TGTGCCAGCAGTGGCAGGGTGAACACTGAAGCTTTCTTT
CASSGRVNTEAFF
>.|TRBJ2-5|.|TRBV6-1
TGTGCCAGCAGTGAACAGGGTCCCGAGACCCAGTACTTC
CASSEQGPETQYF
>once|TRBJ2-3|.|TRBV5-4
TGTGCCAGCAGCTTCAGGGGTACAGATACGCAGTATTTT
CASSFRGTDTQYF
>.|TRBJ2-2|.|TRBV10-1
TGCGCCAGCAGCCGCACATGGAGCGGGGAGCTGTTTTTT
CASSRTWSGELFF
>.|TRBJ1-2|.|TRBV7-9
TGTGCCAGCAGCTTAGGAGCTATACAGGGATCTGGCTACACCTTC
CASSLGAIQGSGYTF
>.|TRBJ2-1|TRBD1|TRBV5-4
TGTGCCAGCAGCGGCCGGGACAGGGGGCACAATGAGCAGTTCTTC
CASSGRDRGHNEQFF
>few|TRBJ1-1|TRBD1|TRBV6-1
TGTGCCAGCTGGAGGGGCGGGACAGGGGCTGAAGCTTTCTTT
CASWRGGTGAEAFF
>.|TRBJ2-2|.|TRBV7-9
TGTGCCAGCAGCGCTCACAGGGCTGCCGGGGAGCTGTTTTTT
CASSAHRAAGELFF
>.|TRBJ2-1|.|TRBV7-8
TGTGCCAGCAGCTTAGGGGGGGAACTCAAGTTCTTC
CASSLGGELKFF
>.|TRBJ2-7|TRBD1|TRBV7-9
TGTGCCAGCAGCTTAGGGACAGGTTTAAGCTCCTACGAGCAGTACTTC
CASSLGTGLSSYEQYF
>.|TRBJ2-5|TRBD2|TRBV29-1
TGCAGCGTTCGACCTAGCGGGAGTAGGACCCAGTACTTC
CSVRPSGSRTQYF
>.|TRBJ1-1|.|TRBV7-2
TGTGCCAGCAGGCAACATATGAACACTGAAGCTTTCTTT
CASRQHMNTEAFF
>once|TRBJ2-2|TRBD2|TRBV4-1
TGCGCCAGCAGCCAAGGGCCTAGCGGGAGCACCGGGGAGCTGTTTTTT
CASSQGPSGSTGELFF
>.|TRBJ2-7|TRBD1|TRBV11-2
TGTGCCAGCAGCTTAGGCTGGCAGGGGGCTTACGAGCAGTACTTC
CASSLGWQGAYEQYF
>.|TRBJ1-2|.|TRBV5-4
TGCGCCAGCAGCTTGGTGAGGGCCAGGGGCGGTCTTGGCTACACCTTC
CASSLVRARGGLGYTF
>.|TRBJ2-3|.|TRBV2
TGTGCCAGCAAAGGGGAAGATACGCAGTATTTT
CASKGEDTQYF
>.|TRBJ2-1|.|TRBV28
TGTGCCAGCAGTAGGCCAGGGGTAGGGGGTGAGCAGTTCTTC
CASSRPGVGGEQFF
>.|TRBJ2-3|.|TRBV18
TGTGCCAGCTCACCAACCGGGACAACAAGGACAGATACGCAGTATTTT
CASSPTGTTRTDTQYF
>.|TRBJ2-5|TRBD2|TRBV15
TGTGCCACCAGCAGAGAGGGGGTCTTAGCGGGAGGGGAGACCCAGTACTTC
CATSREGVLAGGETQYF